These 10 T cell receptor beta chains were all obtained from the same sample, sequenced in a study of CD4 and CD8 cells across lung adenocarcinoma regions (dated by TCRdb to between 2018 and 2020). The library came from PCR. The reads were generated on a HiSeq X Ten. TCRdb reran the public reads through fastp at Q25 and MiXCR, keeping productive beta chains. Each entry merges the rows of one CDR3 protein and shows their most common DNA and genes. This sample comprises 9,000 to 10,000 distinct CDR3 sequences, around 51% of them detected only once. The ten top clones hold approximately 17% of the sample. The sequenced sample consisted of CD4+ T cells from the margin of a lung tumor. The intended sense of this specimen's cell subset or site label: tumor margin region. The receptors originated from a male donor with lung adenocarcinoma. The CD4 and CD8 labels of this study may be unreliable.

This clonotype counts as large. This rearrangement joins TRBV6-5 to TRBJ1-2; TRBD1 is a possible D gene (6 bases). The V end was cut by 7 bases, the J end by 1 base, with 16 bases between. Per the germline V gene, CDR1 is MNHEY and CDR2 is SVGAGI. This CDR3 has 15 amino acids. The DNA for the CDR3 is TGTGCCAGCATTCTCACCCCAGGGGATAACTATGGCTACACCTTC. Its protein product is CASILTPGDNYGYTF.

The V and J genes are TRBV10-1 and TRBJ2-5; D gene ambiguous. CDR1 WNHNN and CDR2 SYGVQD come from the germline V gene (reference sequence). Trimming left V 2 bases short and J 1 base short, with 8 bases between. The CDR3 covers 14 residues. The CDR3 spells CASSESTIQETQYF. The CDR3 bases are TGCGCCAGCAGTGAGAGTACGATCCAAGAGACCCAGTACTTC.

The rearrangement links TRBV20-1 to TRBJ1-6; TRBD1 matches 8 bases. The CDR3 is 15 residues long. Germline lookup yields CDR1 DFQATT and CDR2 SNEGSKA (reference sequence). Trimming removed 2 bases from V and 11 bases from J; junction bases left unmatched: 11. The CDR3 here is CSARSPGQESTPLHF. The CDR3 region has the DNA TGCAGTGCTAGAAGCCCGGGACAGGAGTCGACACCCCTCCACTTT.

The chain carries TRBV25-1 and TRBJ1-1, with D possibly TRBD1 on 5 matching bases. CDR3 length: 14 residues. V lost 5 bases to trimming and J lost 7 bases, with 17 bases between them. From germline, CDR1 is MGHDK and CDR2 SYGVNS. The CDR3 region has the DNA TGTGCCAGCAGTCCCAGTAGTGGGGGAGTTGAAGCTTTCTTT. Protein product: CASSPSSGGVEAFF.

This clonotype is medium-sized. V and J are TRBV7-2 and TRBJ2-5; 10 nucleotides match TRBD2. The CDR3 loop spans 17 amino acids. Trimming removed 1 base from V and 7 bases from J; junction bases left unmatched: 12. Germline assignment: CDR1 SGHTA and CDR2 FQGNSA. In nucleotides, the CDR3 is TGTGCCAGCAGCTTAGGGACCCAGCGGGGGGGCCAGGGGACCCAGTACTTC. Translation: CASSLGTQRGGQGTQYF.

The chain is built from TRBV11-3 and TRBJ2-5; 9 nucleotides agree with TRBD2. The end of the DNA fits TRBJ2-7 better, so the J call may be wrong. The CDR3 totals 17 residues. Per the germline V gene, CDR1 is SGHNT and CDR2 is YENEEA. The CDR3 here is CASSWGGAGGMIDEQYF. The CDR3 nucleotides are TGTGCCAGCAGCTGGGGGGGGGCGGGGGGGATGATCGACGAGCAGTACTTC.

The chain carries TRBV6-5 and TRBJ2-2; TRBD2 aligns across 7 bases. Per the germline V gene, CDR1 is MNHEY and CDR2 is SVGAGI. V dropped 2 bases and J dropped 8; count of bases not matched to a gene: 20. The CDR3 runs to 19 residues. This CDR3 reads CASSYTSGTKAMGTGELFF. CDR3 bases: TGTGCCAGCAGTTACACCTCCGGGACTAAGGCTATGGGCACAGGGGAGCTGTTTTTT.

The rearrangement uses TRBV10-1 and TRBJ2-5; tentatively, D is TRBD1 or TRBD2 (6 bases each). The CDR3 covers 14 residues. Trimming removed 11 bases from V and 8 bases from J, with 24 bases in between. Germline V gene sequence: CDR1 WNHNN, CDR2 SYGVQD (reference sequence). The CDR3 region has the DNA TGCGCCGGGTACGGGGGCGGTGACCAAAACACCCAGTACTTC. It yields the protein CAGYGGGDQNTQYF.

This clonotype was seen ten or more times. V and J are TRBV20-1 and TRBJ2-1; TRBD2 matches 14 bases. Per the germline V gene, CDR1 is DFQATT and CDR2 is SNEGSKA (reference sequence). The ends lost 3 bases at V and 5 bases at J; junction bases unmatched: 24. The CDR3 is made up of 22 amino acids. The CDR3 reads CSASDPPWGTGTSGSLDNEQFF. The CDR3 nucleotides read TGCAGTGCTAGCGACCCGCCCTGGGGCACCGGGACTAGCGGGAGTTTAGACAATGAGCAGTTCTTC.

The J gene is TRBJ2-1, the V gene TRBV6-1; D ambiguous. The last part of the DNA fits TRBJ2-7 better; the J call may be wrong. The CDR3 contains 13 residues. Germline loops: CDR1 MNHNS, CDR2 SASEGT. The CDR3 DNA reads TGTGCCAGCACTATGACTGGGCCCTACGAGCAGTACTTC. Translation gives CASTMTGPYEQYF.